This TCR beta chain was found in a study of T cell responses to AZD1222 COVID-19 vaccine. The CDR3 runs 12 residues. Germline CDR1 and CDR2: SGHVS and FQNEAQ. J gave up 11 bases and V 3 bases, and 2 bases lay outside the gene matches. Study outcomes and limitations: Nearly half of spike-specific TCRs reportedly target unmutated variant regions. Females outnumbered males among donors, who were mostly white British; clonal diversity was possibly underestimated.

The method was immunoSEQ multiplex PCR; TCRdb's version includes in-frame clones alone and lacks a portion of them. This sample yields about 110,000 clones, of which 88% are seen a single time; over 1.5% belongs to the top ten. For this clone: Its antigen is undetermined.

The chain is built from TRBV7-8 and TRBJ1-1, with 11 bases aligning to TRBD1. The origin of this receptor is an adult in good health. Sample: peripheral blood, taken on day 0 of AZD1222 vaccination. CDR3 nucleotides: TGTGCCAGCAGCTTCGGGACAGGGGGTGCTTTCTTT. Translation: CASSFGTGGAFF.